Below, 25 T cell receptor beta chains from the same sample are listed, as sequenced in a study of cytomegalovirus exposure and HLA in healthy donors. In the PCR, 60 Vbeta and 13 Jbeta primers were used. Method: immunoSEQ multiplex PCR; TCRdb's copy keeps in-frame clones and lacks some. This table holds some 74,000 clones, about three quarters found once. The sample was PBMCs. All receptors come from a male donor in good health and CMV-seronegative.

The genes are TRBV11-2 and TRBJ2-7; D uncertain. The CDR3 sequence is 15 residues long. V lost 1 base and J 2 bases, leaving 12 bases between the germline ends. Germline V gene data show CDR1 as SGHAT and CDR2 as FQNNGV. The CDR3 bases are TGTGCCAGCAGCTTAGGTCGCGGTACCGCCTACGAGCAGTACTTC. This gives the protein CASSLGRGTAYEQYF. The full variable domain, rest sourced from reference TRBV11-2 and TRBJ2-7, is EAGVAQSPRYKIIEKRQSVAFWCNPISGHATLYWYQQILGQGPKLLIQFQNNGVVDDSQLPKDRFSAERLKGVDSTLKIQPAKLEDSAVYLCASSLGRGTAYEQYFGPGTRLTVT.

The chain combines TRBV5-1 with TRBJ2-1; maybe TRBD2 (6 bases). CDR3 length: 13 amino acids. Trimming pared 4 bases from V and 5 bases from J, leaving 10 bases between. Per germline, CDR1 SGHRS and CDR2 YFSETQ. This CDR3 is CASSLGSHNEQFF. The CDR3 DNA sequence: TGCGCCAGCAGCCTCGGGAGCCACAATGAGCAGTTCTTC.

This rearrangement joins TRBV28 to TRBJ2-7, with D unclear. Trimming cost V 2 bases and J 4 bases, with 12 bases left between them. CDR3 length equals 14 residues. Germline-derived CDR1 and CDR2 are MDHEN and SYDVKM. The DNA for the CDR3 is TGTGCCAGCAGTTTAGTGGGTCAGGATTACGAGCAGTACTTC. It is translated as CASSLVGQDYEQYF.

This chain uses TRBV18 with TRBJ1-3; D gene ambiguous. This CDR3 spans 16 amino acids. The V end was cut by 0 bases, the J end by 0 bases, with 9 bases between. Germline V gene lookup returns CDR1 KGHSH and CDR2 LQKENI. The CDR3 reads CASSPPESFSGNTIYF. The CDR3 nucleotides are TGTGCCAGCTCACCACCCGAGTCCTTCTCTGGAAACACCATATATTTT.

The chain has TRBV5-4 and TRBJ2-3; maybe TRBD1 (6 bases). CDR3 length: 12 residues. V lost 0 bases and J 9 bases, leaving 8 bases between the germline ends. CDR1 is SGHNT and CDR2 is YYREEE in the germline V gene (reference sequence). CDR3 nucleotides: TGTGCCAGCAGCTTGGAACAGGGCACGCAGTATTTT. Translated, it gives CASSLEQGTQYF. The full variable domain, with the rest looked up from reference TRBV5-4 and TRBJ2-3, is ETGVTQSPTHLIKTRGQQVTLRCSSQSGHNTVSWYQQALGQGPQFIFQYYREEENGRGNFPPRFSGLQFPNYSSELNVNALELDDSALYLCASSLEQGTQYFGPGTRLTVL.

The chain employs TRBV21-1 and TRBJ1-5; the listed D gene, TRBD1, was not tested against the DNA. TRBV21-1 is a pseudogene locus. The CDR3 runs 15 residues. The CDR3 bases are TGTGCCAGCAGCAACCTTGGACACTTAAATCAGCCCCAGCATTTT. Protein sequence: CASSNLGHLNQPQHF.

This clone was seen a few times. CDR3: CASSDINGSGGYTF. As DNA, the CDR3 is TGTGCCAGCAGTGACATTAACGGGAGTGGTGGCTACACCTTC. V usage is TRBV6-4 and J usage is TRBJ1-2, with D uncertain. V gave up 2 bases and J gave up 7 bases, with 14 bases separating them. The CDR3 extends over 14 amino acids. Germline V lookup: CDR1 MRHNA, CDR2 SNTAGT.

V is TRBV6-5 and J is TRBJ1-1; 9 bases are a match to TRBD1. From germline, CDR1 is MNHEY and CDR2 SVGAGI. V lost 2 bases and J lost 1; bases outside the gene matches: 2. The CDR3 spans 15 residues. CDR3 DNA: TGTGCCAGCAGTTACGCGGACAGGGGGAACACTGAAGCTTTCTTT. Translated, it gives CASSYADRGNTEAFF.

As for this clone: Mismatch with germline at one junction end may stem from a read error. V and J are TRBV29-1 and TRBJ1-2, with 8 positions matching TRBD1. This CDR3 has 13 residues. Per germline, CDR1 SQVTM and CDR2 ANQGSEA. CDR3 sequence reads: CSVAEDREYGYPF. The CDR3 DNA reads as TGCAGCGTTGCCGAGGACAGGGAGTATGGCTACCCCTTC.

The chain combines TRBV2 with TRBJ2-7, with D possibly being TRBD1 (6 bases). Trimming pared 4 bases from V and 0 bases from J, leaving 16 bases between. CDR3 length: 16 amino acids. Per germline, CDR1 SNHLY and CDR2 FYNNEI. In nucleotides, the CDR3 is TGTGCCAGCAGTGCCCGGGACACCCGAGTCTCCTACGAGCAGTACTTC. Protein product: CASSARDTRVSYEQYF.

This clone has only a few counts. The V gene is TRBV28, the J gene TRBJ1-2; D is unresolved. Germline CDR1 MDHEN, CDR2 SYDVKM. This CDR3 spans 13 amino acids. Between the trimmed V and J ends, which lost 5 bases and 1 base, there was a span of 8 bases. This chain's CDR3 is CASSREGNYGYTF. Written as DNA, the CDR3 is TGTGCCAGCAGTCGCGAGGGTAACTATGGCTACACCTTC.

Comments on this clone: The junction shows a germline mismatch at one end, possibly a read error. The gene calls are TRBV6-5 and TRBJ1-6, with D tentatively TRBD1 (5 bases). CDR1 is MNHEY and CDR2 is SVGAGI in the germline V gene. This CDR3 comprises 16 residues. CDR3 loop: CASSYSGQSYNSPLNF. As DNA, the CDR3 is TGTGCCAGCAGTTACTCGGGGCAGAGCTATAATTCACCCCTCAACTTT.

V is TRBV7-3 and J is TRBJ2-1; TRBD2 agrees at 7 bases. This CDR3 region has 15 residues. Trimming cost V 5 bases and J 0 bases; bases outside gene matches: 4. In germline, CDR1 is SGHTA, CDR2 FQGTGA. CDR3 sequence: CASSRGGNSYNEQFF. CDR3 nucleotide sequence: TGTGCCAGCAGCCGCGGGGGAAACTCCTACAATGAGCAGTTCTTC.

In its sample, this clone was seen a few times. The chain uses TRBV27 and TRBJ2-1, with a weak D call TRBD2 (6 bases). There are 13 residues in the CDR3. V lost 8 bases and J lost 4, with 12 bases in between. Germline CDR1 MNHEY, CDR2 SMNVEV (reference sequence). For the CDR3, the DNA is TGTGCCAGCCGCTACGCGGGATACAATGAGCAGTTCTTC. Its protein is CASRYAGYNEQFF.

The chain has TRBV25-1 and TRBJ2-7, with TRBD2 as a possible D gene (6 bases). V was shortened by 6 bases and J by 3 bases, with 12 bases between the two germline ends. Germline CDR1 reads MGHDK; CDR2 reads SYGVNS. CDR3 length: 13 residues. CDR3 protein: CASRAGQNYEQYF. The DNA for the CDR3 is TGTGCCAGCAGGGCGGGGCAGAACTACGAGCAGTACTTC.

The rearrangement uses TRBV9 and TRBJ2-3; the match to TRBD1 covers 7 bases. This CDR3 contains 15 residues. From germline, CDR1 is SGDLS and CDR2 YYNGEE. The junction had 6 bases not matched to a gene; V was cut back by 4 bases and J by 1 base. For the CDR3, the DNA is TGTGCCAGCAGCCCCCGACAGGGCGGCACAGATACGCAGTATTTT. Translating gives CASSPRQGGTDTQYF. The full variable domain, its missing parts supplied by reference TRBV9 and TRBJ2-3, is DSGVTQTPKHLITATGQRVTLRCSPRSGDLSVYWYQQSLDQGLQFLIQYYNGEERAKGNILERFSAQQFPDLHSELNLSSLELGDSALYFCASSPRQGGTDTQYFGPGTRLTVL.

The V and J genes are TRBV5-8 and TRBJ1-2; no definite D call. This CDR3 spans 14 amino acids. Trimming took 1 base from V and 2 from J, leaving 9 bases between them. Germline V gene data show CDR1 as SGHTS and CDR2 as YDEGEE. CDR3 region: CASSLRQANYGYTF. Here the CDR3 DNA reads TGTGCCAGCAGCTTGAGGCAGGCCAACTATGGCTACACCTTC.

The genes are TRBV29-1 and TRBJ1-2; a weak D match, TRBD1 (6 bases). V gave up 0 bases and J gave up 4 bases, with 15 bases separating them. Per germline, CDR1 SQVTM and CDR2 ANQGSEA. The CDR3 spans 15 residues. CDR3 region: CSVEDQGRGIYGYTF. CDR3 coding DNA: TGCAGCGTTGAAGATCAAGGCAGGGGCATCTATGGCTACACCTTC.

This rearrangement joins TRBV18 to TRBJ1-1; 9 bases agree with TRBD1. The V gene's germline CDR1 is KGHSH and CDR2 LQKENI. J lost 1 base, V lost 3 bases, and 3 bases had no gene match. The CDR3 spans 15 residues. CDR3 nucleotides: TGTGCCAGCTCACCGAACAGGGGGCCGAACACTGAAGCTTTCTTT. This gives the protein CASSPNRGPNTEAFF.

This clone was observed a single time. This chain joins TRBV4-1 and TRBJ1-2; 8 bases match TRBD1. After removal of 3 bases from V and 8 bases from J, the junction contained 8 bases not matched to a gene. CDR1 is MGHRA, CDR2 YSYEKL, per germline. This CDR3 region has 14 residues. CDR3 sequence reads: CASSHRQGWVGYTF. The CDR3, as DNA: TGCGCCAGCAGCCACCGACAGGGGTGGGTAGGCTACACCTTC.

V and J are TRBV7-9 and TRBJ2-2; 9 nucleotides line up with TRBD1. CDR1 is SEHNR and CDR2 is FQNEAQ in the germline V gene (reference sequence). Trimming took 1 base from V and 4 from J; bases not matched to a gene: 1. The CDR3 runs to 15 residues. CDR3 bases: TGTGCCAGCAGCTTAGGGGACAGGGTCACCGGGGAGCTGTTTTTT. Translated: CASSLGDRVTGELFF.

The chain joins TRBV10-1 to TRBJ1-5, with 8 bases fitting TRBD1. Looked up from germline, CDR1 is WNHNN and CDR2 is SYGVQD (reference sequence). Trimming at V came to 5 bases and at J to 5 bases, leaving 5 bases not matched to a gene. The CDR3 consists of 14 residues. In nucleotides, the CDR3 is TGCGCCAGCAGTCCGACAGGGGTGGATCAGCCCCAGCATTTT. Amino acid sequence: CASSPTGVDQPQHF.

Worth noting for this clone: At one end, the junction sequence differs from germline, possibly due to a read error. The J gene is TRBJ1-5, the V gene TRBV29-1; 10 nucleotides match TRBD1. The CDR3 is 13 residues long. CDR1 and CDR2 from the germline V gene are SQVTM and ANQGSEA. The CDR3 DNA reads TGCAGCGTTAGGACAGGGGGAGGCCAGCCCCAGAATTTT. It codes for CSVRTGGGQPQNF.

This chain uses TRBV2 with TRBJ1-5; 8 bases map to TRBD1. CDR3 length equals 16 residues. V lost 6 bases to trimming and J lost 0 bases; unmatched junction nucleotides: 7. Germline V gene data show CDR1 as SNHLY and CDR2 as FYNNEI. The CDR3 sequence: CASRSGTGNSNQPQHF. The DNA for the CDR3 is TGTGCCAGCAGGAGCGGGACAGGTAATAGCAATCAGCCCCAGCATTTT.

This sequence joins TRBV18 and TRBJ2-3; D might be TRBD1 (6 bases). This CDR3 region has 15 residues. Per germline, CDR1 KGHSH and CDR2 LQKENI. V shed 3 bases and J shed 2 bases, with 12 bases lying between them. This CDR3 reads CASSPATGNTDTQYF. The CDR3 DNA is TGTGCCAGCTCACCGGCCACAGGGAACACAGATACGCAGTATTTT.